The sequence of this T cell receptor beta chain was determined in a study of technical replicates of blood from a handful of donors. Trimming cost V 2 bases and J 7 bases, with 12 bases left between them. Germline V gives CDR1 SGHRS, CDR2 YFSETQ. CDR3 size: 14 residues. The protocol was immunoSEQ multiplex PCR, while the TCRdb copy is restricted to in-frame clones and leaves out a portion. The data show 85,000 to 100,000 clones, about 94% seen once. The sample was T cells isolated from PBMCs. The sequence came from a human donor in good health. The gene calls are TRBV5-1 and TRBJ1-4, with D maybe TRBD1 (5 bases). CDR3: CASSFDRGGEKLFF. The CDR3 DNA sequence: TGCGCCAGCAGCTTCGACAGAGGCGGTGAAAAACTGTTTTTT. Combining the CDR3 with reference TRBV5-1 and TRBJ1-4 gives the whole variable domain KAGVTQTPRYLIKTRGQQVTLSCSPISGHRSVSWYQQTPGQGLQFLFEYFSETQRNKGNFPGRFSGRQFSNSRSEMNVSTLELGDSALYLCASSFDRGGEKLFFGSGTQLSVL.